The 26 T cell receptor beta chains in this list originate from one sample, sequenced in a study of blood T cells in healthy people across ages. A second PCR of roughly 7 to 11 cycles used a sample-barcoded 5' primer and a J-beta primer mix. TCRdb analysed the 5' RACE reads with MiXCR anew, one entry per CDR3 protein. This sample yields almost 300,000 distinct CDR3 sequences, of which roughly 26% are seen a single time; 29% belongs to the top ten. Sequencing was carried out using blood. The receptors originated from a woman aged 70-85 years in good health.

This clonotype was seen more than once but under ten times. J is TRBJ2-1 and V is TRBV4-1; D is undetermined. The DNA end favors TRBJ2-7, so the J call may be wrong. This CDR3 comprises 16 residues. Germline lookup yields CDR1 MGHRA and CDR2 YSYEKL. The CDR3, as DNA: TGCGCCAGCAGCCAAAGACACCCTGCAGAATCCTACGAGCAGTACTTC. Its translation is CASSQRHPAESYEQYF.

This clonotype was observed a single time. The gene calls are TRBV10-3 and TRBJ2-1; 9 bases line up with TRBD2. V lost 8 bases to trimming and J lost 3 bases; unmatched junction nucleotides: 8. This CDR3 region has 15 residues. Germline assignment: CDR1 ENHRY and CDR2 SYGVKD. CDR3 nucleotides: TGTGCCATCGGGGCGGGAGGGGGAGGCTACAATGAGCAGTTCTTC. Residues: CAIGAGGGGYNEQFF.

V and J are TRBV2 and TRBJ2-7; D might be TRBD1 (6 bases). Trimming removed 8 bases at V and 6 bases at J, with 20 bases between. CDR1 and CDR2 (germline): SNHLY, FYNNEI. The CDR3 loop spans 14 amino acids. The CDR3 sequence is CASRGPYLTGEQYF. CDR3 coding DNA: TGTGCCAGCCGAGGACCTTATCTGACAGGCGAGCAGTACTTC.

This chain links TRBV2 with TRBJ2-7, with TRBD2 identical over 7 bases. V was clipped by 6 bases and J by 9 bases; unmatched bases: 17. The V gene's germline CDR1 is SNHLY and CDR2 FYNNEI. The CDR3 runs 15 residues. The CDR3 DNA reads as TGTGCCAGCAGCGGGGTAGCGGGCACTATACGAGGGCAGTACTTC. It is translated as CASSGVAGTIRGQYF.

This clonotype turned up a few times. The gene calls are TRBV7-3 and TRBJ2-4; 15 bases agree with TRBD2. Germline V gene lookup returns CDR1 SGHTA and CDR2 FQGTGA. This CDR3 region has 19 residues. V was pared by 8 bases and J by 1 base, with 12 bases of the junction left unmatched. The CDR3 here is CASLVGTSGRLGAKNIQYF. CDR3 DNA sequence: TGTGCCAGCCTAGTCGGGACTAGCGGGAGGTTGGGCGCCAAAAACATTCAGTACTTC.

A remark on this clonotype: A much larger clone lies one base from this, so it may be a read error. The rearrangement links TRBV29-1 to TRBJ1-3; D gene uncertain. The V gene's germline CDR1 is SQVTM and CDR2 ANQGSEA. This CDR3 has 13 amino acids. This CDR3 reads CSVAAHSGSTIYF. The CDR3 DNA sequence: TGCAGCGTGGCAGCGCACTCTGGAAGCACCATATATTTT.

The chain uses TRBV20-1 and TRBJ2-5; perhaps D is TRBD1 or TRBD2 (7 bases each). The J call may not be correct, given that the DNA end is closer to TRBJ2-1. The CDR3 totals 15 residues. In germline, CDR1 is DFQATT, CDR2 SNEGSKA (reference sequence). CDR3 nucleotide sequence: TGCAGTGCTAGAGATCCCCCGGGCAGGGGGGGTGAGCAGTTCTTC. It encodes CSARDPPGRGGEQFF.

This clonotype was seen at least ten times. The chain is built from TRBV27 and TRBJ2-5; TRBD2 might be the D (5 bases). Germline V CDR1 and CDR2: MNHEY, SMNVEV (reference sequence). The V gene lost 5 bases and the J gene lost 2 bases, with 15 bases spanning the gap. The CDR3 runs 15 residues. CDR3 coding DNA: TGTGCCAGCAGTCCTACGGGAACCCCTCAAGAGACCCAGTACTTC. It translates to CASSPTGTPQETQYF.

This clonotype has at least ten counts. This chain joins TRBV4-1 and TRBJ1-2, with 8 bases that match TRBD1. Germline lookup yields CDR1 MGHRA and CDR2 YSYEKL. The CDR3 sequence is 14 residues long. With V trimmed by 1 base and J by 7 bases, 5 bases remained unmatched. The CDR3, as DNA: TGCGCCAGCAGCCAAGCCCCCGGGACAGGTGGCTACACCTTC. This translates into CASSQAPGTGGYTF.

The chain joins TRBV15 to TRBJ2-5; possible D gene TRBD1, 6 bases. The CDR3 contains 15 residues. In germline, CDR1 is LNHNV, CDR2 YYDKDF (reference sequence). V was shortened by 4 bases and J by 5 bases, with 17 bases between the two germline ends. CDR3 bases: TGTGCCACCAGCATTAATCCGACAGGTGGGGAGACCCAGTACTTC. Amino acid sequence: CATSINPTGGETQYF.

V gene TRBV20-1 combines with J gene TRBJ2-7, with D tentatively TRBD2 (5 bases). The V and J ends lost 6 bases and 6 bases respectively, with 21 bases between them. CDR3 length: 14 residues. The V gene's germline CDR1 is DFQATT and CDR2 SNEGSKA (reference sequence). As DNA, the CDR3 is TGCAGTGCAAGTCAGGCAGCGGTTGGATTCGAGCAGTACTTC. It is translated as CSASQAAVGFEQYF.

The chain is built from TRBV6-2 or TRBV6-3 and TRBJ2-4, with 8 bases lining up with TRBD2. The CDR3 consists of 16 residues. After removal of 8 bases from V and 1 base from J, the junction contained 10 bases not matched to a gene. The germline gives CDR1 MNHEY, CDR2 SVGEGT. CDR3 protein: CASGRQRESAKNIQYF. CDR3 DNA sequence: TGTGCCAGCGGACGCCAGCGGGAGTCGGCCAAAAACATTCAGTACTTC.

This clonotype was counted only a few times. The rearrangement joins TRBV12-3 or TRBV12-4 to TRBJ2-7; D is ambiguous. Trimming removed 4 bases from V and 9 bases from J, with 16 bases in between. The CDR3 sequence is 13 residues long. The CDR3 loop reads CASSSGLLVGQYF. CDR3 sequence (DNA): TGTGCCAGCAGTTCCGGGTTGTTAGTCGGGCAGTACTTC.

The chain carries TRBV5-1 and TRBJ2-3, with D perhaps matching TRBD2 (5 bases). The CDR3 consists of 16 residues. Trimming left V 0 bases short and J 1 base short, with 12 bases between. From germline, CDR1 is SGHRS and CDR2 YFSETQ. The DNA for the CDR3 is TGCGCCAGCAGCTTGGATCCTAGCTATGGCACAGATACGCAGTATTTT. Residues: CASSLDPSYGTDTQYF. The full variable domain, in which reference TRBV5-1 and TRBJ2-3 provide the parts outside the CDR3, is KAGVTQTPRYLIKTRGQQVTLSCSPISGHRSVSWYQQTPGQGLQFLFEYFSETQRNKGNFPGRFSGRQFSNSRSEMNVSTLELGDSALYLCASSLDPSYGTDTQYFGPGTRLTVL.

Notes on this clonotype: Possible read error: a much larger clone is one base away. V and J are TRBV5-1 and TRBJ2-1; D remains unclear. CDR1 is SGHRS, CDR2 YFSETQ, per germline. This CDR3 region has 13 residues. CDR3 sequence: CASNLGTANEQFF. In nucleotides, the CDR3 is TGCGCCAGCAACTTGGGTACTGCTAATGAGCAGTTCTTC.

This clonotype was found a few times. The CDR3 sequence: CASSLAEQSGNTIYF. CDR3 sequence (DNA): TGTGCCAGCAGCTTAGCTGAGCAATCTGGAAACACCATATATTTT. The chain has TRBV7-2 and TRBJ1-3; the D is unclear. There are 15 residues in the CDR3. The V and J ends lost 0 bases and 1 base respectively, with 7 bases between them. CDR1 SGHTA and CDR2 FQGNSA come from the germline V gene.

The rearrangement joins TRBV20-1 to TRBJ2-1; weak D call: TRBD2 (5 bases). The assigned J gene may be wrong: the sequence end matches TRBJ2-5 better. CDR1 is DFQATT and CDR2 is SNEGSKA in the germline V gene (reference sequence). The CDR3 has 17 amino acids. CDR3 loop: CSASLLIVGQRGETQYF. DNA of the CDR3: TGCAGTGCTAGTCTCCTAATTGTGGGCCAACGGGGAGAGACCCAGTACTTC.

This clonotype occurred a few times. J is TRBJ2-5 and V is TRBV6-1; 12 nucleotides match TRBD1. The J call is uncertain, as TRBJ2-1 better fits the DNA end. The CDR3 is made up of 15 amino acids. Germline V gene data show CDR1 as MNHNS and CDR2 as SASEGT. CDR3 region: CASRWDRGLGNEQFF. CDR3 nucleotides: TGTGCCAGCAGATGGGACAGGGGGCTCGGCAATGAGCAGTTCTTC.

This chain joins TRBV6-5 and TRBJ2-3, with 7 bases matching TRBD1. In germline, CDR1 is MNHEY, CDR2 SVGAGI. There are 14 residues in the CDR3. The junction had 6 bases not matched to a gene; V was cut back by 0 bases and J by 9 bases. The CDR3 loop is CASSYSKRQGTQYF. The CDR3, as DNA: TGTGCCAGCAGTTACTCGAAACGACAGGGCACGCAGTATTTT.

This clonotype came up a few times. CDR3 region: CASSLQPSAGNTEAFF. Written as DNA, the CDR3 is TGTGCCAGCAGCTTACAGCCCTCAGCTGGGAACACTGAAGCTTTCTTT. The rearrangement joins TRBV7-2 to TRBJ1-1; D is unresolved. V was trimmed by 2 bases and J by 1 base, leaving 14 bases between them. CDR1 SGHTA and CDR2 FQGNSA come from the germline V gene. The CDR3 spans 16 residues. The whole variable domain, remainder taken from reference TRBV7-2 and TRBJ1-1, is GAGVSQSPSNKVTEKGKDVELRCDPISGHTALYWYRQSLGQGLEFLIYFQGNSAPDKSGLPSDRFSAERTGGSVSTLTIQRTQQEDSAVYLCASSLQPSAGNTEAFFGQGTRLTVV.

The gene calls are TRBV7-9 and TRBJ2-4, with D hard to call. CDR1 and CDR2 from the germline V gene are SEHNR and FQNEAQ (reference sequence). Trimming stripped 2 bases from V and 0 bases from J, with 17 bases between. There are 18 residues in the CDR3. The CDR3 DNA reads TGTGCCAGCAGCTTATCGGCGGACGGAGTACTAGCCAAAAACATTCAGTACTTC. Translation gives CASSLSADGVLAKNIQYF.

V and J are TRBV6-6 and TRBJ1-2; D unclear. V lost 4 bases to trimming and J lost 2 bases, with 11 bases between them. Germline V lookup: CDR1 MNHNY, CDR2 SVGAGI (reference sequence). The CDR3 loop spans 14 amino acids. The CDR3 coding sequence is TGTGCCAGCAGTTCCGTGAGAGGGAACTATGGCTACACCTTC. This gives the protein CASSSVRGNYGYTF.

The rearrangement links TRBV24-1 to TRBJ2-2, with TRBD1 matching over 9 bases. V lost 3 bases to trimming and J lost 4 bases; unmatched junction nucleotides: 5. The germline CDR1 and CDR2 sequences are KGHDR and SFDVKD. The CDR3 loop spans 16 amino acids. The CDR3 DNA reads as TGTGCCACCAGTGATGAACGACAGGGGGGCACCGGGGAGCTGTTTTTT. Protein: CATSDERQGGTGELFF.

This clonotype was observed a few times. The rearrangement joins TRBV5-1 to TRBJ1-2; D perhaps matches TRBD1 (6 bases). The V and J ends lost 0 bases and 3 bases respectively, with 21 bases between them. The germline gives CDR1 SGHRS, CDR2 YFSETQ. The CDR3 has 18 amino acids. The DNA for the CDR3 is TGCGCCAGCAGCTTGGAGGGCAGGGGTGTCTCCCCTTACTATGGCTACACCTTC. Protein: CASSLEGRGVSPYYGYTF.

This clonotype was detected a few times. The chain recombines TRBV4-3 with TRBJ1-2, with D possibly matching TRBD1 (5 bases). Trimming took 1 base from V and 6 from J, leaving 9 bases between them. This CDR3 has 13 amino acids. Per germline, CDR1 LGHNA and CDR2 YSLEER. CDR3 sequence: CASSQGQWDGYTF. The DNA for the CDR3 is TGCGCCAGCAGCCAAGGACAGTGGGATGGCTACACCTTC.

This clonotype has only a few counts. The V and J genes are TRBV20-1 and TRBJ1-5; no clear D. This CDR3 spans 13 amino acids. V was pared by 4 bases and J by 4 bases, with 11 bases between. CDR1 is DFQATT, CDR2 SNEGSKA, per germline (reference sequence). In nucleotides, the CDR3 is TGCAGTGCTAATAAGGGAGAAAATCAGCCCCAGCATTTT. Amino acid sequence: CSANKGENQPQHF.